This TCR beta chain is from a study of cytomegalovirus exposure and HLA in healthy donors. Study results and caveats: Earlier analysis found most TCR beta V segments productive about 87% or about 30% of the time.

About this clone: Its antigen remains unidentified.

The length of the CDR3 is 15 residues. Germline CDR1 reads SGHRS; CDR2 reads YFSETQ. Trimming removed 6 bases from V and 5 bases from J, with 21 bases in between. 60 Vbeta and 13 Jbeta primers were used in PCR. Sequencing was performed with immunoSEQ multiplex PCR; in TCRdb, only in-frame clones are kept and a portion is missing. Its table lists tens of thousands of clones. The specimen was PBMCs. The receptor's source is a man over 45 in good health and CMV-seronegative. The V call is TRBV5-1, the J call TRBJ2-7; perhaps TRBD2 as D (6 bases). In DNA, the CDR3 is TGCGCCAGCACTTTAAGCCCCTACGCGGGGAACGAGCAGTACTTC. Amino acid sequence: CASTLSPYAGNEQYF.